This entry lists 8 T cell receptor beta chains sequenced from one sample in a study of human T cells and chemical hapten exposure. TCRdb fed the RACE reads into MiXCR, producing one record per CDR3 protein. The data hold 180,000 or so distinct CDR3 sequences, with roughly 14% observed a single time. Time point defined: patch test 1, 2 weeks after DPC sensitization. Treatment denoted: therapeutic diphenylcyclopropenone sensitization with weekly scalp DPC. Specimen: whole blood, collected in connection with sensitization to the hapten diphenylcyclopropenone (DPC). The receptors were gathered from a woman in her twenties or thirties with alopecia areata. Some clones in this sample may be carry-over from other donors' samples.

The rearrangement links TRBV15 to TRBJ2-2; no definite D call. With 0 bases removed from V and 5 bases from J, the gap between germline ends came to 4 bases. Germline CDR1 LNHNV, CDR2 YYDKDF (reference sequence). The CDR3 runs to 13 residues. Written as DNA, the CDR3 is TGTGCCACCAGCAGAGATCCAACCGGGGAGCTGTTTTTT. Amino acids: CATSRDPTGELFF.

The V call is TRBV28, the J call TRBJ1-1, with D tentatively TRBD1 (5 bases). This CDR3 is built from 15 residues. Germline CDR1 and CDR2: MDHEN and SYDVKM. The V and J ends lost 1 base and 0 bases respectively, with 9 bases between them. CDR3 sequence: CASSLLGRMNTEAFF. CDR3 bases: TGTGCCAGCAGTTTATTGGGGCGGATGAACACTGAAGCTTTCTTT.

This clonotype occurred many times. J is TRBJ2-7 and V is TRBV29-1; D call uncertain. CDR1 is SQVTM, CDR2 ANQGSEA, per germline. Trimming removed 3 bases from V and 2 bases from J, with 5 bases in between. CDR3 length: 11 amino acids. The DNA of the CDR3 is TGCAGCGTTGAGGCAGCCTACGAGCAGTACTTC. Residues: CSVEAAYEQYF.

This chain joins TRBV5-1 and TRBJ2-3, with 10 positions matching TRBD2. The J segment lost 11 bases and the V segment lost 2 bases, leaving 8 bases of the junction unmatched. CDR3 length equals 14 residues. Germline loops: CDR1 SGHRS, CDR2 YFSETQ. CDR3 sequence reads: CASSLSLAGEVQYF. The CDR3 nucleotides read TGCGCCAGCAGCTTAAGTCTAGCGGGAGAGGTGCAGTATTTT.

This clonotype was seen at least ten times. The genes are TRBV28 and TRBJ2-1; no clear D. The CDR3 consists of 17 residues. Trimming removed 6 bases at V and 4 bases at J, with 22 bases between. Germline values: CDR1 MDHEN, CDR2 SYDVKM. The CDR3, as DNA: TGTGCCAGCAGATCATCCGATGGGTCTCCCACATACAATGAGCAGTTCTTC. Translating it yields CASRSSDGSPTYNEQFF.

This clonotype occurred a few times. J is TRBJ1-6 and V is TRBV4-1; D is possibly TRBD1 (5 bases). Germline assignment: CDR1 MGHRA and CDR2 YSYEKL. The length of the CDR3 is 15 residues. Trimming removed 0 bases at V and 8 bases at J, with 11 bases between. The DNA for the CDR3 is TGCGCCAGCAGCCAAGAGGGACCGGGATATTCACCCCTCCACTTT. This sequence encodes CASSQEGPGYSPLHF.

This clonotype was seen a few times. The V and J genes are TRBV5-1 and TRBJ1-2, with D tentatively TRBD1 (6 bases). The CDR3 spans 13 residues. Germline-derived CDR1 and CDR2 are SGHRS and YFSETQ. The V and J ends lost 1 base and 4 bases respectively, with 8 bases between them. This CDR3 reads CASSLSDSYGYTF. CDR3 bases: TGCGCCAGCAGCTTGTCGGACAGCTATGGCTACACCTTC.

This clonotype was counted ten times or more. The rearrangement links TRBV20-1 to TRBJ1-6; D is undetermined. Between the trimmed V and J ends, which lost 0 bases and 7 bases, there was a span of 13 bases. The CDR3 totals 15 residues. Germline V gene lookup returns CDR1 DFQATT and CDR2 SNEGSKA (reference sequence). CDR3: CSARDTQAGNSPLHF. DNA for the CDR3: TGCAGTGCTAGAGATACGCAAGCCGGGAATTCACCCCTCCACTTT.